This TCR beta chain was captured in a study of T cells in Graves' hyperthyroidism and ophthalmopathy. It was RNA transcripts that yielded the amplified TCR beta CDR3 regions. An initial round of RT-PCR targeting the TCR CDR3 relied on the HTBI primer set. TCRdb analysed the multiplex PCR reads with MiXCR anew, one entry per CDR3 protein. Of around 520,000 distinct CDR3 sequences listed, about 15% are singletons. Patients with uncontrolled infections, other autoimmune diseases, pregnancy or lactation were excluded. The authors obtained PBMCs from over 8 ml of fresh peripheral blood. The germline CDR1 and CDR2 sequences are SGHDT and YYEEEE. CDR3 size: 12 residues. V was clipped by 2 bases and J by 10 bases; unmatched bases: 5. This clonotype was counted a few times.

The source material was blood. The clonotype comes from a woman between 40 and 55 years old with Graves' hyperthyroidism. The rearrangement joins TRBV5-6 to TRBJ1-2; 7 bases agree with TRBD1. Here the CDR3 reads CASSLSGQPYTF. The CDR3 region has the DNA TGTGCCAGCAGCTTATCGGGACAGCCCTACACCTTC.